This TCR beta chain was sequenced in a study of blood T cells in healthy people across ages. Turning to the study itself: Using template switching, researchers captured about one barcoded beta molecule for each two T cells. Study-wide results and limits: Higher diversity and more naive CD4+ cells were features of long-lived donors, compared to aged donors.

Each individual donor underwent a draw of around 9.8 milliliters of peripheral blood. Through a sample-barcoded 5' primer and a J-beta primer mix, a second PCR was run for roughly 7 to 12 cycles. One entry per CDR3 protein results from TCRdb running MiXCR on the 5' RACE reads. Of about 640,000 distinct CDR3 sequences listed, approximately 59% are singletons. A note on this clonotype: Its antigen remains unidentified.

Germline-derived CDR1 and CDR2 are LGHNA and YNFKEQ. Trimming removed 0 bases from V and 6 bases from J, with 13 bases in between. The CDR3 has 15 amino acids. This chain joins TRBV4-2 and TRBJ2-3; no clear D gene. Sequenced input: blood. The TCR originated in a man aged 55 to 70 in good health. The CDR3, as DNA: TGTGCCAGCAGCCAAGAGCCAGTACGGGTGGATACGCAGTATTTT. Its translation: CASSQEPVRVDTQYF.